This is a list of T cell receptor beta chains from one sample in a study of blood T cell repertoires in COVID-19. Method: immunoSEQ multiplex PCR; TCRdb's copy keeps in-frame clones and lacks some. Seen here are some 400,000 clones, 81% observed once, and the top ten hold 0.85% to 1.3%. Input material: peripheral blood. The receptors here all came from a human donor with acute or convalescent COVID-19. The donor label of this sample is uncertain. Both conserved end residues are part of each CDR3. D genes are given only for firm matches. Some rows have no size entry. The others give once, few or many, or a class for an expanded clone.

J: TRBJ2-7
D: TRBD2
size: .
V: TRBV11-2
DNA: TGTGCCAGCAGCTCCACTAGCGGGAGGAACTACGAGCAGTACTTC
CDR3: CASSSTSGRNYEQYF

J: TRBJ2-4
D: TRBD1
size: once
V: TRBV6-5
DNA: TGTGCCAGCAGCGGATTTACAGGGGTTCTCAACATTCAGTACTTC
CDR3: CASSGFTGVLNIQYF

J: TRBJ1-1
D: TRBD1
size: .
V: TRBV6-5
DNA: TGTGCCAGCCGGGACAGGCTATTGAACACTGAAGCTTTCTTT
CDR3: CASRDRLLNTEAFF

J: TRBJ1-2
D: .
size: .
V: TRBV29-1
DNA: TGCAGCGTTGAAGAATACGCCACCCAGGGTAACTATGGCTACACCTTC
CDR3: CSVEEYATQGNYGYTF

J: TRBJ1-4
D: TRBD1
size: .
V: TRBV28
DNA: TGTGCCAGCAGGGGCTCGACAGGGCTTAATGAAAAACTGTTTTTT
CDR3: CASRGSTGLNEKLFF

J: TRBJ2-1
D: TRBD2
size: .
V: TRBV9
DNA: TGTGCCAGCTCAACCGGGACTAGCTATAAGTTCGGTGAGCAGTTCTTC
CDR3: CASSTGTSYKFGEQFF

J: TRBJ2-1
D: TRBD2
size: .
V: TRBV11-2
DNA: TGTGCCAGCAGCTTAGCGGGGGGGCCGGGTGAGCAGTTCTTC
CDR3: CASSLAGGPGEQFF

J: TRBJ1-2
D: TRBD1
size: .
V: TRBV7-9
DNA: TGTGCCAGCACCTCCTCAGACAGGGTCTATGGCTACACCTTC
CDR3: CASTSSDRVYGYTF

J: TRBJ2-3
D: TRBD1
size: .
V: TRBV6-5
DNA: TGTGCCACCAAGCCGACAGGGAATACGCAGTATTTT
CDR3: CATKPTGNTQYF

J: TRBJ2-2
D: .
size: .
V: TRBV5-5
DNA: TGTGCCAGCAGCTTGGAGGGGTTTGGGACCGGGGAGCTGTTTTTT
CDR3: CASSLEGFGTGELFF

J: TRBJ1-1
D: .
size: .
V: TRBV10-3
DNA: TGTGCCATCAGTGAGCCAGGGGCGGGCAACACTGAAGCTTTCTTT
CDR3: CAISEPGAGNTEAFF

J: TRBJ2-1
D: TRBD2
size: once
V: TRBV27
DNA: TGTGCCAGCGGGCGACGGCTAGCGGGTGGGGATGAGCAGTTCTTC
CDR3: CASGRRLAGGDEQFF

J: TRBJ1-4
D: .
size: .
V: TRBV6-6
DNA: TGTGCCAGCAGTTACGCAGGGCAGGGCGAAAAACTGTTTTTT
CDR3: CASSYAGQGEKLFF

J: TRBJ2-7
D: .
size: .
V: TRBV3-1/TRBV3-2
DNA: TGTGCCAGCAGCCAAAGGGGCCGTAAGCAGTACTTC
CDR3: CASSQRGRKQYF

J: TRBJ2-4
D: TRBD2
size: .
V: TRBV4-1
DNA: TGCGCCAGCAGCCAACGGACTAGCGGCCTAAACATTCAGTACTTC
CDR3: CASSQRTSGLNIQYF

J: TRBJ1-2
D: TRBD1
size: .
V: TRBV2
DNA: TGTGCCAGCAGATCCGGGACAGGGGCAGGCTACACCTTC
CDR3: CASRSGTGAGYTF

J: TRBJ1-5
D: TRBD1
size: .
V: TRBV30
DNA: TGTGCCTGGAGCGGGACAGTCAATCAGCCCCAGCATTTT
CDR3: CAWSGTVNQPQHF

J: TRBJ2-7
D: .
size: .
V: TRBV5-4
DNA: TGTGCCAGCAGCTTGGACCTGGGGGCTCGAGAGCAGTACTTC
CDR3: CASSLDLGAREQYF

J: TRBJ2-1
D: TRBD2
size: .
V: TRBV7-2
DNA: TGTGCCAGCAGCTTAGGGACTAGCGGGGGGTTGGAGCAGTTCTTC
CDR3: CASSLGTSGGLEQFF

J: TRBJ1-2
D: TRBD1
size: .
V: TRBV7-8
DNA: TGTGCCAGCAGCGACCGGGACAGGGTTAACTATGGCTACACCTTC
CDR3: CASSDRDRVNYGYTF

J: TRBJ2-1
D: .
size: .
V: TRBV7-6
DNA: TGTGCCAGCAGCTCGCAGGGTTACAATGAGCAGTTCTTC
CDR3: CASSSQGYNEQFF

J: TRBJ1-6
D: .
size: .
V: TRBV27
DNA: TGTGCCATCCACACTTGCCCCGAGGAGTCCTATAATTCACCCCTCCACTTT
CDR3: CAIHTCPEESYNSPLHF

J: TRBJ2-1
D: TRBD2
size: few
V: TRBV2
DNA: TGTGCCAGCATCAGAGGGGCGGGGGGCCCCTACAATGAGCAGTTCTTC
CDR3: CASIRGAGGPYNEQFF

J: TRBJ2-2
D: TRBD2
size: .
V: TRBV6-4
DNA: TGTGCCAGCAGTGTCAGCGGGGGTTATACCGGGGAGCTGTTTTTT
CDR3: CASSVSGGYTGELFF

J: TRBJ2-1
D: .
size: .
V: TRBV10-2
DNA: TGCGCCAGCAGTCGCACGTGGGTTCAGGGTAGGGTCAATGAGCAGTTCTTC
CDR3: CASSRTWVQGRVNEQFF

J: TRBJ1-2
D: .
size: .
V: TRBV6-5
DNA: TGTGCCAGCAGTTACGGGCGGGGTAACTATGGCTACACCTTC
CDR3: CASSYGRGNYGYTF

J: TRBJ2-7
D: TRBD2
size: few
V: TRBV6-2/TRBV6-3
DNA: TGTGCCAGCAGTTACCCAATAGCGGGGGGCTACGAGCAGTACTTC
CDR3: CASSYPIAGGYEQYF

J: TRBJ2-1
D: .
size: .
V: TRBV15
DNA: TGTGCCACCAGCAGAGGTCCACCCGGCGGGTACAATGAGCAGTTCTTC
CDR3: CATSRGPPGGYNEQFF

J: TRBJ2-1
D: .
size: once
V: TRBV30
DNA: TGTGCCTGGAGTGTTAGGGGAAATGAGCAGTTCTTC
CDR3: CAWSVRGNEQFF

J: TRBJ1-6
D: .
size: .
V: TRBV29-1
DNA: TGCAGCGTTGGCGATTATAATTCACCCCTCCACTTT
CDR3: CSVGDYNSPLHF

J: TRBJ2-1
D: .
size: .
V: TRBV6-5
DNA: TGTGCCAGCAGTCATCGGGGGACTTTTTACAATGAGCAGTTCTTC
CDR3: CASSHRGTFYNEQFF

J: TRBJ2-1
D: TRBD2
size: once
V: TRBV3-1/TRBV3-2
DNA: TGTGCCAGCAGCCAAGTAATGGGGCTAGCGGATTACAATGAGCAGTTCTTC
CDR3: CASSQVMGLADYNEQFF

J: TRBJ1-4
D: .
size: once
V: TRBV4-1
DNA: TGCGCCAGCAGCCAAGCAGGGGCCGTGGCTGAAAAACTGTTTTTT
CDR3: CASSQAGAVAEKLFF

J: TRBJ2-7
D: .
size: .
V: TRBV7-8
DNA: TGTGCCAGCAGCCTCAGACAGGTACGCGAGCAGTACTTC
CDR3: CASSLRQVREQYF

J: TRBJ2-7
D: TRBD1
size: .
V: TRBV19
DNA: TGTGCCAGTAGTCGCGTAGCTTATCCAGGGGGCACCTACGAGCAGTACTTC
CDR3: CASSRVAYPGGTYEQYF

J: TRBJ1-2
D: .
size: .
V: TRBV5-5
DNA: TGTGCCAGCAGCTTTAAGTCTATTAACTATGGCTACACCTTC
CDR3: CASSFKSINYGYTF

J: TRBJ1-2
D: TRBD1
size: .
V: TRBV28
DNA: TGTGCCAGCATAGACAGGGCCGCCCTGAGCTACACCTTC
CDR3: CASIDRAALSYTF

J: TRBJ2-7
D: .
size: .
V: TRBV3-1/TRBV3-2
DNA: TGTGCCAGCAGCCAAGATCTACGAAACTCCTACGAGCAGTACTTC
CDR3: CASSQDLRNSYEQYF

J: TRBJ2-3
D: TRBD2
size: .
V: TRBV5-1
DNA: TGCGCCAGCACCCTCCAGACTAGCGGGAGCACAGATACGCAGTATTTT
CDR3: CASTLQTSGSTDTQYF

J: TRBJ1-3
D: .
size: .
V: TRBV29-1
DNA: TGCAGCGCACGCACAGAGTCTGGAAACACCATATATTTT
CDR3: CSARTESGNTIYF

J: TRBJ1-3
D: .
size: .
V: TRBV7-8
DNA: TGTGCCAGCAGCTTATTAGCAGGACAGACCACTAAAAACACCATATATTTT
CDR3: CASSLLAGQTTKNTIYF

J: TRBJ2-6
D: .
size: few
V: TRBV6-5
DNA: TGTGCCAGCAGTTACCGTCGTGGGGCCAACGTCCTGACTTTC
CDR3: CASSYRRGANVLTF

J: TRBJ1-6
D: TRBD1
size: few
V: TRBV10-3
DNA: TGTGCCGCCAGGGACAGCAGAAATAATTCACCCCTCCACTTT
CDR3: CAARDSRNNSPLHF

J: TRBJ2-3
D: .
size: .
V: TRBV18
DNA: TGTGCCAGCTCACCATTCTCAGGGCTTGGAGATACGCAGTATTTT
CDR3: CASSPFSGLGDTQYF

J: TRBJ2-1
D: TRBD2
size: .
V: TRBV14
DNA: TGTGCCAGCAGCCAAGATAAGGTAGCGGGAGCGGCCGGTAATGAGCAGTTCTTC
CDR3: CASSQDKVAGAAGNEQFF

J: TRBJ1-5
D: .
size: .
V: TRBV7-8
DNA: TGTGCCAGCAGCCGAGAACGGGGGGCCAATCAGCCCCAGCATTTT
CDR3: CASSRERGANQPQHF

J: TRBJ2-3
D: .
size: few
V: TRBV30
DNA: TGTGCCTGGAATCCTAATCTTGGCACAGATACGCAGTATTTT
CDR3: CAWNPNLGTDTQYF

J: TRBJ2-3
D: TRBD1
size: .
V: TRBV10-1
DNA: TGCGCCAGCAGCGACCGGGACAGGGGGAGAGATACGCAGTATTTT
CDR3: CASSDRDRGRDTQYF

J: TRBJ1-5
D: .
size: few
V: TRBV10-3
DNA: TGTGCCATCAGTGAGGGCAGGAATAGCAATCAGCCCCAGCATTTT
CDR3: CAISEGRNSNQPQHF